Listed below are T cell receptor beta chains from one sample, sequenced in a study of blood T cell repertoires in COVID-19. Generated by immunoSEQ multiplex PCR, the TCRdb table keeps only in-frame clones and is missing some. The table lists 250,000 to 300,000 clones, 85% of them singletons. Sequencing was carried out using peripheral blood. These receptors all come from a man aged 45 to 65 with active or convalescent COVID-19. Each CDR3 is given with its conserved first and last residue. The D gene is left open where the match is weak. Clone size, where shown, is once, few, many, or a class for clones that have expanded.

d_call: NA; clone_size: NA; j_call: TRBJ1-3; v_call: TRBV7-9; cdr3_aa: CASSLGGSTGNTIYF; cdr3_nt: TGTGCCAGCAGCTTAGGAGGATCGACTGGAAACACCATATATTTT
d_call: TRBD2; clone_size: NA; j_call: TRBJ2-7; v_call: TRBV13; cdr3_aa: CASSLRGTRIDEQYF; cdr3_nt: TGTGCCAGCAGCTTAAGGGGGACTAGAATTGACGAGCAGTACTTC
d_call: NA; clone_size: NA; j_call: TRBJ1-1; v_call: TRBV27; cdr3_aa: CASSYQGQRGEAFF; cdr3_nt: TGTGCCAGCAGTTATCAGGGGCAAAGGGGTGAAGCTTTCTTT
d_call: TRBD1; clone_size: NA; j_call: TRBJ1-2; v_call: TRBV5-1; cdr3_aa: CASSREPGQGIDTF; cdr3_nt: TGCGCCAGCAGCCGGGAACCGGGACAGGGGATAGACACCTTC
d_call: TRBD2; clone_size: once; j_call: TRBJ2-3; v_call: TRBV5-1; cdr3_aa: CASSPIAGEGPANTQYF; cdr3_nt: TGCGCCAGCAGCCCTATAGCGGGAGAAGGCCCTGCTAATACGCAGTATTTT
d_call: TRBD1; clone_size: NA; j_call: TRBJ2-7; v_call: TRBV29-1; cdr3_aa: CSVAKGSGGEQYF; cdr3_nt: TGCAGCGTAGCTAAGGGGTCAGGGGGCGAGCAGTACTTC
d_call: NA; clone_size: NA; j_call: TRBJ1-1; v_call: TRBV30; cdr3_aa: CAWKKAPGGTEAFF; cdr3_nt: TGTGCCTGGAAGAAGGCCCCTGGAGGGACTGAAGCTTTCTTT
d_call: TRBD2; clone_size: NA; j_call: TRBJ2-3; v_call: TRBV19; cdr3_aa: CASSGGASGTRTDTQYF; cdr3_nt: TGTGCCAGTAGTGGAGGGGCTAGCGGGACCCGCACAGATACGCAGTATTTT
d_call: TRBD2; clone_size: NA; j_call: TRBJ2-4; v_call: TRBV5-1; cdr3_aa: CASSSTSGRGAKNIQYF; cdr3_nt: TGCGCCAGCAGCTCGACTAGCGGGAGGGGAGCCAAAAACATTCAGTACTTC
d_call: TRBD2; clone_size: NA; j_call: TRBJ2-2; v_call: TRBV19; cdr3_aa: CASSLAGGELFF; cdr3_nt: TGTGCCAGTAGTCTAGCGGGAGGGGAGCTGTTTTTT
d_call: TRBD2; clone_size: NA; j_call: TRBJ2-7; v_call: TRBV7-2; cdr3_aa: CASSLTSGPSYEQYF; cdr3_nt: TGTGCCAGCAGCTTAACTAGCGGTCCCTCCTACGAGCAGTACTTC
d_call: TRBD1; clone_size: NA; j_call: TRBJ2-3; v_call: TRBV19; cdr3_aa: CASSSTRDRDADTQYF; cdr3_nt: TGTGCCAGTAGTAGCACCCGGGACAGGGACGCAGATACGCAGTATTTT
d_call: NA; clone_size: NA; j_call: TRBJ2-2; v_call: TRBV3-1/TRBV3-2; cdr3_aa: CASSQGLAGKDTGELFF; cdr3_nt: TGTGCCAGCAGCCAAGGGTTGGCGGGAAAGGACACCGGGGAGCTGTTTTTT
d_call: TRBD1; clone_size: once; j_call: TRBJ1-1; v_call: TRBV6-5; cdr3_aa: CASSTGGNTEAFF; cdr3_nt: TGTGCCAGCAGTACAGGGGGTAACACTGAAGCTTTCTTT
d_call: NA; clone_size: NA; j_call: TRBJ1-5; v_call: TRBV27; cdr3_aa: CASSSTSRNQPQHF; cdr3_nt: TGTGCCAGCAGTTCCACATCGCGCAATCAGCCCCAGCATTTT
d_call: TRBD1; clone_size: NA; j_call: TRBJ2-7; v_call: TRBV7-2; cdr3_aa: CASSLQGAALYEQYF; cdr3_nt: TGTGCCAGCAGCCTCCAGGGGGCAGCGCTCTACGAGCAGTACTTC
d_call: TRBD2; clone_size: NA; j_call: TRBJ2-1; v_call: TRBV4-1; cdr3_aa: CASSQASGSSGNEQFF; cdr3_nt: TGCGCCAGCAGCCAAGCGAGCGGGAGCAGCGGCAATGAGCAGTTCTTC
d_call: TRBD2; clone_size: few; j_call: TRBJ2-3; v_call: TRBV14; cdr3_aa: CASSQVPRGYGLARTTQYF; cdr3_nt: TGTGCCAGCAGCCAAGTCCCCCGTGGATACGGACTAGCGAGGACTACGCAGTATTTT